These 30 T cell receptor beta chains share one sample of origin, sequenced in a study of T cells in Graves' hyperthyroidism and ophthalmopathy. Amplification targeted TCR beta CDR3 regions from RNA transcripts. The TCR CDR3 was amplified in a first-round RT-PCR using the HTBI primer set. MiXCR was run by TCRdb on the multiplex PCR reads, yielding one entry per CDR3 protein. The top ten clones hold around 30% of a sample with around 250,000 distinct CDR3 sequences, about 15% of them seen once. Sequenced material: blood. These receptors came from a woman younger than 35 with Graves' ophthalmopathy.

This chain links TRBV6-1 with TRBJ2-7, with 8 bases that match TRBD1. Trimming cost V 5 bases and J 3 bases; bases outside gene matches: 9. CDR1 is MNHNS, CDR2 SASEGT, per germline. The CDR3 has 15 amino acids. CDR3 sequence reads: CASSHGQGRNYEQYF. In DNA form, the CDR3 reads TGTGCCAGCAGTCACGGACAGGGACGGAACTACGAGCAGTACTTC.

The chain carries TRBV20-1 and TRBJ2-7; weak D call: TRBD2 (6 bases). CDR3 length: 14 amino acids. Trimming pared 3 bases from V and 6 bases from J, leaving 18 bases between. Germline loops: CDR1 DFQATT, CDR2 SNEGSKA (reference sequence). CDR3 loop: CSARDPMTGVEQYF. Written as DNA, the CDR3 is TGCAGTGCTAGGGACCCCATGACGGGGGTCGAGCAGTACTTC.

Turning to this clonotype: At one end, the junction sequence differs from germline, possibly due to a read error. The chain joins TRBV27 to TRBJ2-7, with D perhaps assigned TRBD1 or TRBD2 (5 bases each). Germline V gives CDR1 MNHEY, CDR2 SMNVEV (reference sequence). This CDR3 has 16 amino acids. CDR3 coding DNA: TGTGCCGGCAGTCCAATCCGGGTCCAGGGACCCTACGAGCAGTACTTC. Amino acids: CAGSPIRVQGPYEQYF.

At least ten counts were recorded for this clonotype. The chain recombines TRBV29-1 with TRBJ2-2, with 7 nucleotides matching TRBD2. Per germline, CDR1 SQVTM and CDR2 ANQGSEA. This CDR3 has 11 amino acids. V shed 5 bases and J 7 bases; nucleotides not matched to a gene: 1. The CDR3 bases are TGCAGCGTTCGGACTAGCGGGGAGCTGTTTTTT. Its protein product is CSVRTSGELFF.

The chain links TRBV20-1 to TRBJ1-1, with a possible D match to TRBD1 (6 bases). V lost 5 bases and J 6 bases, leaving 13 bases between the germline ends. The germline CDR1 and CDR2 sequences are DFQATT and SNEGSKA (reference sequence). There are 12 residues in the CDR3. The CDR3 loop is CSARRGDPEAFF. DNA for the CDR3: TGCAGTGCTCGGAGGGGGGACCCTGAAGCTTTCTTT.

At least ten counts were recorded for this clonotype. This chain uses TRBV20-1 with TRBJ2-7; 9 nucleotides match TRBD1. The CDR3 runs 15 residues. From germline, CDR1 is DFQATT and CDR2 SNEGSKA (reference sequence). The V and J ends lost 3 bases and 9 bases, in that order; junction bases with no gene match: 15. This CDR3 reads CSASLAGTGSRGQYF. The CDR3 nucleotides are TGCAGTGCTAGCCTGGCCGGGACAGGGTCTCGGGGGCAGTACTTC.

This clonotype appeared a few times. This chain connects TRBV9 to TRBJ1-2; D is undetermined. The CDR3 sequence is 15 residues long. V lost 0 bases, J lost 8 bases, and 17 bases lay in between. Germline CDR1 reads SGDLS; CDR2 reads YYNGEE. In nucleotides, the CDR3 is TGTGCCAGCAGCGTAGGCGGAGGTGGCGTCGGGGGCTACACCTTC. As protein: CASSVGGGGVGGYTF.

V usage is TRBV3-2 and J usage is TRBJ2-1; TRBD2 is the table's D call, not checked against the DNA. TRBV3-2 is a pseudogene segment. CDR3 length equals 16 residues. The CDR3 spells CASSRNGLAGGGEQFF. The CDR3 nucleotides are TGTGCCAGCAGCCGAAACGGACTAGCGGGGGGCGGTGAGCAGTTCTTC.

The CDR3 loop is CAWSPTGTYGYTF. The CDR3 bases are TGTGCCTGGAGTCCGACAGGGACATATGGCTACACCTTC. The genes are TRBV30 and TRBJ1-2; 7 bases are shared with TRBD1. The germline V gene encodes CDR1 GTSNPN and CDR2 SVGIG (reference sequence). The junction had 5 bases not matched to a gene; V was cut back by 2 bases and J by 5 bases. This CDR3 contains 13 residues.

This clonotype was seen at least ten times. One end of the junction is discordant with germline, which a read error may explain. This chain links TRBV2 with TRBJ1-6; no clear D. Germline V gene lookup returns CDR1 SNHLY and CDR2 FYNNEI. There are 13 residues in the CDR3. CDR3 in DNA: TGTGCCAACAGTGAAATGAGGGATTCACCCCTCCACTTT. It translates to CANSEMRDSPLHF.

This clonotype was seen at least ten times. This clone may be a read error of a much larger clone one base away. This chain uses TRBV3-1 with TRBJ2-1, with a weak D call TRBD1 (5 bases). Germline V gives CDR1 LGHDT, CDR2 YNNKEL (reference sequence). The CDR3 is 14 amino acids. V was shortened by 4 bases and J by 6 bases, with 13 bases between the two germline ends. The CDR3 loop reads CASSLLSQGNEQFF. The DNA of the CDR3 is TGTGCCAGCAGCCTCCTATCGCAGGGCAATGAGCAGTTCTTC.

There are many counts of this clonotype. The chain combines TRBV6-4 with TRBJ2-7, with a weak D call TRBD2 (6 bases). The ends were cut back, 3 bases at V and 0 bases at J, with 12 bases in the middle. CDR3 size: 15 residues. CDR1 and CDR2 from the germline V gene are MRHNA and SNTAGT. This CDR3 reads CASSEEAGSSYEQYF. CDR3 nucleotides: TGTGCCAGCAGTGAAGAGGCGGGGAGCTCCTACGAGCAGTACTTC.

This clonotype came up many times. The chain has TRBV12-3 or TRBV12-4 and TRBJ2-3, with D unresolved. The V and J ends lost 8 bases and 1 base respectively, with 10 bases between them. This CDR3 contains 13 residues. CDR3 sequence reads: CASCVPGTDTQYF. The CDR3 bases are TGTGCCAGCTGTGTTCCCGGCACAGATACGCAGTATTTT.

V is TRBV29-1 and J is TRBJ2-1; 13 positions match TRBD2. From germline, CDR1 is SQVTM and CDR2 ANQGSEA. The CDR3 totals 17 residues. Losses at the gene ends were 6 bases for V and 5 bases for J; bases not matched to a gene: 13. The CDR3 protein is CSVCLIGTSGVHNEQFF. CDR3 nucleotide sequence: TGCAGCGTCTGTTTGATCGGGACTAGCGGGGTCCACAATGAGCAGTTCTTC.

This clonotype was recorded many times. The chain joins TRBV6-1 to TRBJ2-1; D perhaps matches TRBD2 (5 bases). Germline V gene data show CDR1 as MNHNS and CDR2 as SASEGT. The CDR3 has 12 residues. V was trimmed by 3 bases and J by 10 bases, leaving 10 bases between them. The CDR3 protein is CASSDRREEQFF. The CDR3 DNA reads TGTGCCAGCAGTGACCGAAGGGAGGAGCAGTTCTTC.

This clonotype has ten or more counts. The V and J genes are TRBV19 and TRBJ2-7; TRBD2 is a possible D gene (5 bases). V was trimmed by 5 bases and J by 3 bases, leaving 11 bases between them. The CDR3 totals 13 residues. The germline V gene encodes CDR1 LNHDA and CDR2 SQIVND (reference sequence). CDR3 nucleotide sequence: TGTGCCAGTAGTGGAGGACTGAGCTACGAGCAGTACTTC. Its protein is CASSGGLSYEQYF.

This clonotype was detected many times. The chain has TRBV20-1 and TRBJ1-5, with D maybe TRBD1 (6 bases). V was cut by 5 bases and J by 7 bases, with 18 bases left in between. This CDR3 spans 14 amino acids. Looked up from germline, CDR1 is DFQATT and CDR2 is SNEGSKA (reference sequence). CDR3 DNA: TGCAGTGCTCAACAGGGTTCAGACCGACAGCCCCAGCATTTT. Its protein product is CSAQQGSDRQPQHF.

This clonotype came up many times. CDR3 amino acids: CASSLAGVSGGLTDTQYF. The DNA for the CDR3 is TGTGCCAGCAGCTTAGCTGGCGTTAGCGGGGGCCTAACAGATACGCAGTATTTT. V usage is TRBV7-9 and J usage is TRBJ2-3; 9 positions agree with TRBD2. The CDR3 extends over 18 amino acids. Trimming took 0 bases from V and 3 from J; bases not matched to a gene: 10. The germline V gene has CDR1 SEHNR and CDR2 FQNEAQ (reference sequence).

This clonotype was counted many times. The chain employs TRBV5-1 and TRBJ1-1; no clear D gene. CDR3 length equals 13 residues. The germline V gene has CDR1 SGHRS and CDR2 YFSETQ. The V end was cut by 3 bases, the J end by 0 bases, with 6 bases between. The DNA of the CDR3 is TGCGCCAGCAGCTACCAGATGAACACTGAAGCTTTCTTT. Translating gives CASSYQMNTEAFF.

This clonotype has ten or more counts. J is TRBJ1-6 and V is TRBV9, with 8 bases that match TRBD1. CDR1 and CDR2 (germline): SGDLS, YYNGEE. The length of the CDR3 is 16 residues. With 0 bases clipped from V and 9 bases from J, the junction kept 8 bases outside the gene matches. The CDR3 here is CASSVATQGASSPLHF. The CDR3 nucleotides read TGTGCCAGCAGCGTAGCTACTCAGGGGGCTAGTTCACCCCTCCACTTT.

In its sample, this clonotype was seen many times. The chain combines TRBV9 with TRBJ2-1, with 9 bases aligning to TRBD2. The CDR3 has 13 residues. CDR1 and CDR2 (germline): SGDLS, YYNGEE. V lost 4 bases to trimming and J lost 6 bases; unmatched junction nucleotides: 2. Here the CDR3 DNA reads TGTGCCAGCAGCCCGACTAGCGGCAATGAGCAGTTCTTC. This translates into CASSPTSGNEQFF.

There are many counts of this clonotype. This sequence joins TRBV12-3 or TRBV12-4 and TRBJ2-2; D unresolved. The V gene lost 6 bases and the J gene lost 4 bases, with 9 bases spanning the gap. The CDR3 loop spans 13 amino acids. In DNA form, the CDR3 reads TGTGCCAGCAGGGACCCCGCCACCGGGGAGCTGTTTTTT. This translates into CASRDPATGELFF.

The V and J genes are TRBV6-1 and TRBJ1-1; TRBD1 is a possible D gene (6 bases). Germline V gene lookup returns CDR1 MNHNS and CDR2 SASEGT. Between the trimmed V and J ends, which lost 1 base and 8 bases, there was a span of 14 bases. The CDR3 runs to 14 residues. CDR3 sequence reads: CASSEVGGHDEAFF. In nucleotides, the CDR3 is TGTGCCAGCAGTGAAGTTGGGGGGCACGACGAAGCTTTCTTT.

This clonotype was seen many times. The chain carries TRBV20-1 and TRBJ2-1, with TRBD2 identical over 11 bases. CDR3 size: 13 residues. In germline, CDR1 is DFQATT, CDR2 SNEGSKA (reference sequence). The trim removed 6 bases at V and 9 bases at J, leaving 7 bases unmatched. CDR3 sequence: CSASSGGAGEQFF. The CDR3 coding sequence is TGCAGTGCGAGTAGCGGGGGGGCCGGTGAGCAGTTCTTC.

The table lists this clonotype with many counts. The chain has TRBV28 and TRBJ2-1; D is ambiguous. This CDR3 comprises 15 residues. Trimming removed 1 base from V and 3 bases from J, with 10 bases in between. The germline CDR1 and CDR2 sequences are MDHEN and SYDVKM. This chain's CDR3 is CASSLSESVYNEQFF. CDR3 DNA: TGTGCCAGCAGTTTATCGGAGTCGGTCTACAATGAGCAGTTCTTC.

On this clonotype itself: Its ends do not fully match the called genes, so a read error is possible. This rearrangement joins TRBV4-3 to TRBJ1-1; 7 bases map to TRBD1. There are 15 residues in the CDR3. Germline V gives CDR1 LGHNA, CDR2 YSLEER. The CDR3 region is CASSLHRGLNTKAFF. The CDR3 DNA reads as TGCGCCAGCAGCCTTCACAGGGGACTGAACACTAAAGCTTTCTTT.

This clonotype was recorded at least ten times. CDR3 amino acids: CASSPGTSGSYEQYF. The CDR3 nucleotides read TGTGCCAGCAGCCCGGGGACTAGCGGGAGTTACGAGCAGTACTTC. This chain links TRBV13 with TRBJ2-7, with TRBD2 identical over 14 bases. Trimming cost V 5 bases and J 4 bases; bases outside gene matches: 4. Germline V gene data show CDR1 as PRHDT and CDR2 as FYEKMQ (reference sequence). The CDR3 sequence is 15 residues long.

In this sample, this clonotype turned up many times. The chain uses TRBV4-2 and TRBJ1-2, with no clear D. The V end lost 0 bases, the J end lost 5 bases, and 16 bases lay between the germline ends. Germline V gene data show CDR1 as LGHNA and CDR2 as YNFKEQ. CDR3 size: 16 residues. The CDR3 sequence: CASSQDWVVSEYGYTF. The CDR3 DNA reads as TGTGCCAGCAGCCAAGATTGGGTCGTCAGCGAATATGGCTACACCTTC.

Many counts were recorded for this clonotype. J is TRBJ2-5 and V is TRBV24-1, with D perhaps matching TRBD2 (6 bases). Germline V gene sequence: CDR1 KGHDR, CDR2 SFDVKD. CDR3 length equals 16 residues. V dropped 5 bases and J dropped 5 bases, with 20 bases sitting between them. The CDR3 nucleotides read TGTGCCACCAGTGGCAGGGCTAACACGGCGGGGGAGACCCAGTACTTC. Protein product: CATSGRANTAGETQYF.

The sample holds many counts of this clonotype. In nucleotides, the CDR3 is TGTGCCAGCTCACCAAGGACTAGCATAATGAATGAGCAGTTCTTC. This codes for CASSPRTSIMNEQFF. V and J are TRBV18 and TRBJ2-1; 8 bases agree with TRBD2. Germline lookup yields CDR1 KGHSH and CDR2 LQKENI. V shed 2 bases, J shed 7 bases, and the junction held 7 bases outside the gene matches. The length of the CDR3 is 15 residues.